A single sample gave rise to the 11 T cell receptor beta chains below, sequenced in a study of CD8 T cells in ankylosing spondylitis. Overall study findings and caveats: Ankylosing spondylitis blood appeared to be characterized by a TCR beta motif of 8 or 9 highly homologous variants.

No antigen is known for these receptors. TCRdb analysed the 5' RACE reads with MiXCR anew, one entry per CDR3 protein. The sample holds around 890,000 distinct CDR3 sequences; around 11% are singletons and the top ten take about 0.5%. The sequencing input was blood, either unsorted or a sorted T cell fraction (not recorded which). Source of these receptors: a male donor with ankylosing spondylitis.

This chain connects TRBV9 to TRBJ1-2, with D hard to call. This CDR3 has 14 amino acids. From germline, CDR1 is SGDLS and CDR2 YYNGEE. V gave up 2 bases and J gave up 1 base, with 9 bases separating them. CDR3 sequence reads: CASSVGSLNYGYTF. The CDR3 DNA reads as TGTGCCAGCAGCGTTGGGTCACTTAACTATGGCTACACCTTC. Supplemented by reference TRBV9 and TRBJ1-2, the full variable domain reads DSGVTQTPKHLITATGQRVTLRCSPRSGDLSVYWYQQSLDQGLQFLIQYYNGEERAKGNILERFSAQQFPDLHSELNLSSLELGDSALYFCASSVGSLNYGYTFGSGTRLTVV.

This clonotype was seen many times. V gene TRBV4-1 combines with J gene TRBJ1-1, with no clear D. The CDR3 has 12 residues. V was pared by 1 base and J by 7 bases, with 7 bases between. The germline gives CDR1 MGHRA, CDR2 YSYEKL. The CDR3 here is CASSQVLGEAFF. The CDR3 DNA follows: TGCGCCAGCAGCCAAGTTCTTGGTGAAGCTTTCTTT.

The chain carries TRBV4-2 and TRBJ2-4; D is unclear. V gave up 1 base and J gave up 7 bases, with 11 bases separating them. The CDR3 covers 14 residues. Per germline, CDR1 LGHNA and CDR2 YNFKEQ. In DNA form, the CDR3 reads TGTGCCAGCAGCCAAGGGCTTCGTGCGAACATTCAGTACTTC. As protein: CASSQGLRANIQYF.

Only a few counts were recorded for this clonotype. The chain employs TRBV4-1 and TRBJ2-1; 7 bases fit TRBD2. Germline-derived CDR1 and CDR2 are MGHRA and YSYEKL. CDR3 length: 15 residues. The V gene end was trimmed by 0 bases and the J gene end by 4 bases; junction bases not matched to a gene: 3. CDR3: CASSQDEGGYNEQFF. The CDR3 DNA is TGCGCCAGCAGCCAAGATGAGGGAGGGTACAATGAGCAGTTCTTC.

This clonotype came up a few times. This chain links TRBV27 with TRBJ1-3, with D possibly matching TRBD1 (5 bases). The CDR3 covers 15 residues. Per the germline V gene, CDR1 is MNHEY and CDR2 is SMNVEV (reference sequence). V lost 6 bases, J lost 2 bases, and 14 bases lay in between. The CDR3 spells CASSPWAGTGNTIYF. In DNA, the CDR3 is TGTGCCAGCAGCCCCTGGGCAGGGACTGGAAACACCATATATTTT.

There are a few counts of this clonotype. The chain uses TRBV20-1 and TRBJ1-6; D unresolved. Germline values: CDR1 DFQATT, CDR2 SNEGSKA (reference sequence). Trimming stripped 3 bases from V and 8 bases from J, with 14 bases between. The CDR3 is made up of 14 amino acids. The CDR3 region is CSAREPIGDSPLHF. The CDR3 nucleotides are TGCAGTGCTAGGGAACCGATAGGAGATTCACCCCTCCACTTT.

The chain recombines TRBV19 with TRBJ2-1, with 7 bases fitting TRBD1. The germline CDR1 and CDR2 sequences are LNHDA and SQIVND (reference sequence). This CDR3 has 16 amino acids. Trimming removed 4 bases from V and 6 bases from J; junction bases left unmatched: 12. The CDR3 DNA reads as TGTGCCAGTAGTAGTTTACAGGGGTTACCGGCCAATGAGCAGTTCTTC. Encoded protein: CASSSLQGLPANEQFF.

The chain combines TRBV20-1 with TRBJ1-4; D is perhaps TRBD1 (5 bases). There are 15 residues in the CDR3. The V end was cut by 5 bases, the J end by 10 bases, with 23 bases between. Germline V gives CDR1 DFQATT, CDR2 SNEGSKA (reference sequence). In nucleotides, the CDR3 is TGCAGTGCTCCGGGACCTCAAGGGATAGTAGGAAAACTGTTTTTT. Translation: CSAPGPQGIVGKLFF.

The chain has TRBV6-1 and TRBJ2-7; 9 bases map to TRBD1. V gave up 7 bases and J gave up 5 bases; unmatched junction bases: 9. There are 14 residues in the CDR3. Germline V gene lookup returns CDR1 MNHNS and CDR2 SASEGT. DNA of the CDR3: TGTGCCAGCACCCCAGGGACAGGGACAGACGAGCAGTACTTC. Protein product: CASTPGTGTDEQYF.

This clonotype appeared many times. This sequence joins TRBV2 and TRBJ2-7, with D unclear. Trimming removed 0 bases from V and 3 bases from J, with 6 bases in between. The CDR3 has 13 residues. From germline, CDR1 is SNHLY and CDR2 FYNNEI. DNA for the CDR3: TGTGCCAGCAGTGAAGCGGACCTCTACGAGCAGTACTTC. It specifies CASSEADLYEQYF.

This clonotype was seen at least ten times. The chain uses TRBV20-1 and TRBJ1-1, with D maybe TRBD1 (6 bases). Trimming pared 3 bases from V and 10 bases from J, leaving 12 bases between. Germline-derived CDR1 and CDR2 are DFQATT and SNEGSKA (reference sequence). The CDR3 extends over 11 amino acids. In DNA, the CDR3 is TGCAGTGCTAGCAGGGGTTATGGAGCTTTCTTT. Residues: CSASRGYGAFF.